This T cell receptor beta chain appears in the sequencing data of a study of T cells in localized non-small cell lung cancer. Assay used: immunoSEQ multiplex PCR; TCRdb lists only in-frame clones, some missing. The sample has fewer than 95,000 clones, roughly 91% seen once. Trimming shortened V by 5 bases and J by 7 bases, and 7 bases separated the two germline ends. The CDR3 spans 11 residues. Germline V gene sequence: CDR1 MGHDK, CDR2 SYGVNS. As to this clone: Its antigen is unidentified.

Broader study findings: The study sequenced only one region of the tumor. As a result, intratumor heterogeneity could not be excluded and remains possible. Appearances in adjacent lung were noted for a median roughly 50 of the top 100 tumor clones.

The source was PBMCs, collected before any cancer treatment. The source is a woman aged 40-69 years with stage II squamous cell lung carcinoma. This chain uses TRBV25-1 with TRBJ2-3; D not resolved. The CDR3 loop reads CASSSRNTQYF. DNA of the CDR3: TGTGCCAGCAGTTCCCGGAATACGCAGTATTTT. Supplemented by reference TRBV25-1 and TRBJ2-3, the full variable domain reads EADIYQTPRYLVIGTGKKITLECSQTMGHDKMYWYQQDPGMELHLIHYSYGVNSTEKGDLSSESTVSRIRTEHFPLTLESARPSHTSQYLCASSSRNTQYFGPGTRLTVL.